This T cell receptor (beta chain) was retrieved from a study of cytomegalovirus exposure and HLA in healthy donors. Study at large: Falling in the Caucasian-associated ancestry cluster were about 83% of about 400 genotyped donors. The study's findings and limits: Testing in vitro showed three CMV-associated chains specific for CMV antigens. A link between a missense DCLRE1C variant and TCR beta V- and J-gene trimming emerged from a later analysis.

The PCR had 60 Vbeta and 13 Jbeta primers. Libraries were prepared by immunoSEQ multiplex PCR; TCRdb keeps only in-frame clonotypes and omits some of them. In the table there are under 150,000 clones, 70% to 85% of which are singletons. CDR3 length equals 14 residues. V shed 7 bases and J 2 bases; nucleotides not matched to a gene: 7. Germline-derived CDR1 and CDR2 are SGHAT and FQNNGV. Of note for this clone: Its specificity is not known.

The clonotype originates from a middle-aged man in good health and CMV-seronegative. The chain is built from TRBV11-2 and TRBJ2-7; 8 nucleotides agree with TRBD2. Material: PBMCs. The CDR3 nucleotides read TGTGCCAGCACCACGGGGGGACTAGCCTACGAGCAGTACTTC. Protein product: CASTTGGLAYEQYF. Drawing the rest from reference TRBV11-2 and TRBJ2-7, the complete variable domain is EAGVAQSPRYKIIEKRQSVAFWCNPISGHATLYWYQQILGQGPKLLIQFQNNGVVDDSQLPKDRFSAERLKGVDSTLKIQPAKLEDSAVYLCASTTGGLAYEQYFGPGTRLTVT.